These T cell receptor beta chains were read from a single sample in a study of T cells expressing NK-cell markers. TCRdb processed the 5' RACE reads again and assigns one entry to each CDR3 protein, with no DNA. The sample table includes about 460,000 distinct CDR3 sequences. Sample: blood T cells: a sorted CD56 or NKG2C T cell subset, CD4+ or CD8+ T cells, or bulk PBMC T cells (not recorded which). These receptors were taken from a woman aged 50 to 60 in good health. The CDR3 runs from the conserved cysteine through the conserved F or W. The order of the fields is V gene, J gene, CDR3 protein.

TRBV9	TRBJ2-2	CASSPLAGGPHTGELFF
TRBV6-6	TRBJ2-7	CASRNRGPSYEQYF
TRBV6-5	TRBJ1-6	CASSVTGKKNSPLHF
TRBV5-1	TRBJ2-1	CASSLSGQGLHEQFF
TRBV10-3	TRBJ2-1	CAIGLAGRSNEQFF
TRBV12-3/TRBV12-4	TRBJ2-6	CASRPTGRSSGANVLTF
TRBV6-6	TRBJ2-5	CASSNLRGEAPQETQYF
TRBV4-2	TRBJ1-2	CASSQKGQGEGTNYGYTF
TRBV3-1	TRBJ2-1	CASSQDGTASEQFF
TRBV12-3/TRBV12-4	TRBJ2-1	CASSRDLYNEQFF
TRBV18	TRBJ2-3	CASSPPRGRTDTQYF
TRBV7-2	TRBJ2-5	CASSFPTSGLKETQYF
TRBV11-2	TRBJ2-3	CASSLILGGTQYF
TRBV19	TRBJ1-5	CASRTGRDQPQHF
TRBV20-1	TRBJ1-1	CSASRVPEAFF
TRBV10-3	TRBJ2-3	CAISESATSGRTDTQYF
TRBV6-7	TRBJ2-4	CASRGQGRDIQYF
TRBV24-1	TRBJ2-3	CATSDIEERETNTQYF
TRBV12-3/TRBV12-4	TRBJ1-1	CASSRKGMNTEAFF
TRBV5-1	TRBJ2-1	CASSLLATGAYEQFF
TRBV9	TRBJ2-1	CASSNRDKWNNEQFF
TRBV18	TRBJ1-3	CASSPVGTRVSNTIYF
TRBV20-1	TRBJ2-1	CSARPAGRLKVEQFF
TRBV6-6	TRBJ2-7	CASSHSVNYEQYF
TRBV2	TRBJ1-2	CASTLYRGGHGYTF
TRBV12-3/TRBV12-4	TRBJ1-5	CASSRHRDTTEPQHF